Below, 3 T cell receptor beta chains from the same sample are listed, as sequenced in a study of identical twins. TCRdb re-called the 5' RACE reads through MiXCR, storing one row per CDR3 protein. The sample yields around 530,000 distinct CDR3 sequences, 13% to 15% seen once. This same sample was also part of a study on yellow fever vaccine responses in identical twins.

The sample comprised CD4+ T cells sorted from blood. These receptor sequences come from a woman under 30 in good health.

This clonotype was detected a few times. J is TRBJ2-2 and V is TRBV2, with no clear D. Germline assignment: CDR1 SNHLY and CDR2 FYNNEI. The CDR3 has 15 residues. Trimming took off 3 bases at V and 4 bases at J, with 12 bases between the two ends. The CDR3 nucleotides read TGTGCCAGCAGTGACTGGGGAATTGGCACCGGGGAGCTGTTTTTT. Translation gives CASSDWGIGTGELFF.

The chain is built from TRBV11-2 and TRBJ2-1; D perhaps matches TRBD2 (5 bases). The length of the CDR3 is 16 residues. V was cut by 5 bases and J by 9 bases, with 23 bases left in between. Looked up from germline, CDR1 is SGHAT and CDR2 is FQNNGV. CDR3 nucleotide sequence: TGTGCCAGCAGCCGCCTGAGCTCCGGAGGCGGTGGTGAGCAGTTCTTC. Translated: CASSRLSSGGGGEQFF.

The chain joins TRBV3-1 to TRBJ2-1; TRBD2 aligns across 7 bases. CDR1 and CDR2 from the germline V gene are LGHDT and YNNKEL (reference sequence). The CDR3 is 16 residues long. V lost 3 bases and J lost 0; bases outside the gene matches: 5. The CDR3 DNA is TGTGCCAGCAGCCACCTAGCGGTTAGCTCCTACAATGAGCAGTTCTTC. Its translation is CASSHLAVSSYNEQFF.